This TCR beta chain was found in a study of identical twins. The CDR3 is made up of 15 amino acids. Germline V gives CDR1 SGHTA, CDR2 FQGNSA. V was trimmed by 1 base and J by 2 bases, leaving 12 bases between them. Study results and caveats: Cross-sectional statistical analysis was relied on for the conclusions, without the same donors being followed. In zero-insertion analyses, partial confounding could arise from invariant MAIT and iNKT cells.

The table lists this clonotype with many counts. What it recognizes is unknown. TCRdb re-analysed the 5' RACE reads in MiXCR, keeping a single row per CDR3 protein. The sample has some 270,000 distinct CDR3 sequences; about 8.5% are singletons. The same data also went into a second study, on yellow fever vaccine responses in identical twins. As that study records: Twins reportedly had a vaccine T cell response that seemed partly convergent, partly personalized.

Sequencing input: CD8+ T cells sorted from blood. The clonotype was recovered from a woman younger than 30 in good health. The chain joins TRBV7-2 to TRBJ2-7; a possible D gene is TRBD1 (5 bases). CDR3 sequence (DNA): TGTGCCAGCAGCTTAGTGGTAGACAGTCCCTACGAGCAGTACTTC. Its protein product is CASSLVVDSPYEQYF.